Listed below are T cell receptor beta chains from one sample, sequenced in a study of blood T cell repertoires in COVID-19. Libraries were prepared by immunoSEQ multiplex PCR; TCRdb keeps only in-frame clonotypes and omits some of them. Here the sample spans 150,000 to 200,000 clones, 70% to 90% being singletons. Sequenced input: peripheral blood. All receptors derive from a woman aged 45-59 years with COVID-19, enrolled during active disease. Both conserved end residues are part of each CDR3. Each record gives: clone size, V gene, CDR3 length, D gene, J gene, CDR3 protein, CDR3 DNA. A D gene is named only where the DNA matches it firmly. Some rows mark clone size as missing; the rest say once, few, many or name a class of expanded clone.

.	TRBV6-5	16	TRBD1	TRBJ1-2	CASSYIGGQGSYGYTF	TGTGCCAGCAGTTACATCGGTGGACAGGGAAGCTATGGCTACACCTTC
.	TRBV30	14	TRBD1	TRBJ2-1	CAWSKTGVEDEQFF	TGTGCCTGGAGTAAGACAGGGGTGGAGGATGAGCAGTTCTTC
many	TRBV5-4	13	TRBD2	TRBJ2-7	CASRTGGADEQYF	TGTGCCAGCCGGACGGGGGGGGCGGACGAGCAGTACTTC
.	TRBV27	15	TRBD2	TRBJ2-7	CASSSAGGARNEQYF	TGTGCCAGCAGTTCCGCGGGGGGGGCTAGGAACGAGCAGTACTTC
.	TRBV7-9	12	.	TRBJ2-7	CASSFSGVEQYF	TGTGCCAGCAGCTTCTCCGGAGTCGAGCAGTACTTC
once	TRBV4-1	16	TRBD1	TRBJ2-7	CASSQEGGQGGYEQYF	TGCGCCAGCAGCCAAGAGGGGGGACAGGGAGGCTACGAGCAGTACTTC
.	TRBV10-2	14	TRBD1	TRBJ2-7	CATEGGTGGGEQYF	TGCGCCACCGAGGGAGGGACAGGGGGAGGCGAGCAGTACTTC
.	TRBV3-1/TRBV3-2	14	.	TRBJ2-2	CASSPPQVTGELFF	TGTGCCAGCAGCCCCCCACAGGTAACCGGGGAGCTGTTTTTT
once	TRBV9	16	.	TRBJ2-3	CASSLTPGWERPTQYF	TGTGCCAGCAGTCTAACCCCAGGCTGGGAGAGGCCTACGCAGTATTTT
.	TRBV29-1	13	.	TRBJ2-7	CSVTRTQGYEQYF	TGCAGCGTTACCCGAACCCAGGGCTACGAGCAGTACTTC
.	TRBV3-1/TRBV3-2	14	.	TRBJ2-6	CASSQRTGANVLTF	TGTGCCAGCAGCCAGCGGACTGGGGCCAACGTCCTGACTTTC
.	TRBV30	15	TRBD1	TRBJ1-2	CASTDYTGGPYGYTF	TGTGCCTCGACCGATTACACAGGGGGGCCCTATGGCTACACCTTC
.	TRBV4-2	15	.	TRBJ2-7	CASSQDPGGLYEQYF	TGTGCCAGCAGCCAAGATCCGGGGGGCCTCTACGAGCAGTACTTC
.	TRBV28	16	TRBD1	TRBJ1-2	CASSYSGTGGAYGYTF	TGTGCCAGCAGTTACTCCGGGACAGGGGGGGCCTATGGCTACACCTTC
.	TRBV10-3	12	.	TRBJ2-1	CAISGDYNEQFF	TGTGCCATCAGTGGCGACTACAATGAGCAGTTCTTC
.	TRBV11-2	16	TRBD2	TRBJ2-3	CASSLGAGGPTDTQYF	TGTGCCAGCAGCTTAGGTGCGGGGGGGCCCACAGATACGCAGTATTTT
.	TRBV2	17	TRBD2	TRBJ2-7	CASSEALLAGGPYEQYF	TGTGCCAGCAGTGAAGCGCTCCTAGCGGGGGGCCCCTACGAGCAGTACTTC
.	TRBV7-9	14	.	TRBJ2-1	CASSLGQGWNEQFF	TGTGCCAGCAGCTTAGGCCAGGGGTGGAATGAGCAGTTCTTC
.	TRBV28	13	TRBD1	TRBJ1-2	CASGGTANYGYTF	TGTGCCAGCGGGGGGACAGCTAACTATGGCTACACCTTC
.	TRBV30	14	TRBD2	TRBJ2-7	CAWSDLAGPYEQYF	TGTGCCTGGAGCGACCTAGCGGGGCCCTACGAGCAGTACTTC
.	TRBV19	16	.	TRBJ2-1	CASSTDGFGSYNEQFF	TGTGCCAGTAGTACCGACGGGTTCGGCTCCTACAATGAGCAGTTCTTC
.	TRBV19	14	.	TRBJ1-2	CASRWGGGFDGYTF	TGTGCCAGTAGATGGGGCGGCGGATTCGATGGCTACACCTTC
once	TRBV5-4	12	.	TRBJ2-2	CASSPLTGELFF	TGTGCCAGCAGCCCCCTCACCGGGGAGCTGTTTTTT
.	TRBV7-9	13	.	TRBJ1-1	CASSLGGRTEAFF	TGTGCCAGCAGCCTGGGGGGTCGAACTGAAGCTTTCTTT
.	TRBV6-5	14	.	TRBJ1-2	CASSYFGPPYGYTF	TGTGCCAGCAGTTATTTTGGCCCCCCTTATGGCTACACCTTC